This T cell receptor beta chain was sequenced in a study of blood T cell repertoires in COVID-19. Study as a whole: COVID-19 samples collected from the United States, Italy and Spain covered acute and convalescent phases. Sources were T cells, B-cell-depleted T cells, or PBMCs; the material itself was cDNA or gDNA.

Original data processing: By means of reference gene primer amplification, nucleated cell counts were estimated. The method was immunoSEQ multiplex PCR; TCRdb's version includes in-frame clones alone and lacks a portion of them. Clone size and the V and J calls come from that table; the DNA yielded D and trimming. This table has some 260,000 clones, more than 65% appearing once. V lost 2 bases to trimming and J lost 0 bases, with 11 bases between them. There are 16 residues in the CDR3. Germline lookup yields CDR1 KGHSH and CDR2 LQKENI. This sequence originates from a woman aged 40 to 50 with active or convalescent COVID-19. This chain connects TRBV18 to TRBJ2-1; D gene uncertain. Sequenced: peripheral blood. CDR3 coding DNA: TGTGCCAGCTCACCATTGCGGATTAGCTCCTACAATGAGCAGTTCTTC. Translated, it gives CASSPLRISSYNEQFF.